A single sample is the source of the 21 T cell receptor beta chains below, sequenced in a study of cytomegalovirus exposure and HLA in healthy donors. PCR involved 60 Vbeta and 13 Jbeta primers. Generated by immunoSEQ multiplex PCR, the TCRdb table keeps only in-frame clones and is missing some. Of 150,000 to 200,000 clones listed, 80% are singletons. The sample taken for sequencing was PBMCs. These receptors all come from a male donor in good health and CMV-seropositive.

The chain links TRBV27 to TRBJ1-1; D not resolved. Germline-derived CDR1 and CDR2 are MNHEY and SMNVEV (reference sequence). This CDR3 spans 14 amino acids. With 1 base removed from V and 2 bases from J, the gap between germline ends came to 8 bases. The CDR3 DNA sequence: TGTGCCAGCAGTTTATTCTACGCTAACACTGAAGCTTTCTTT. This sequence encodes CASSLFYANTEAFF.

CDR3 residues: CAITRTSSNTGELFF. CDR3 nucleotide sequence: TGTGCCATCACCAGGACTAGCAGCAACACCGGGGAGCTGTTTTTT. This rearrangement joins TRBV10-3 to TRBJ2-2; 8 bases are a match to TRBD2. V lost 7 bases and J lost 2; bases outside the gene matches: 6. The V gene's germline CDR1 is ENHRY and CDR2 SYGVKD. The CDR3 extends over 15 amino acids.

CDR3 sequence reads: CASSSKQGVGYTF. The CDR3 DNA is TGTGCCAGCAGCTCAAAACAAGGGGTTGGCTACACCTTC. The chain is built from TRBV11-2 and TRBJ1-2, with D perhaps TRBD1 (5 bases). The CDR3 runs 13 residues. V shed 4 bases and J shed 7 bases, with 13 bases lying between them. CDR1 is SGHAT, CDR2 FQNNGV, per germline.

The chain links TRBV7-2 to TRBJ2-1; D gene uncertain. The ends were cut back, 3 bases at V and 10 bases at J, with 7 bases in the middle. Germline V gene data show CDR1 as SGHTA and CDR2 as FQGNSA. This CDR3 is 11 amino acids long. The CDR3 DNA reads as TGTGCCAGCAGCTTCTCAGGCGAGCAGTTCTTC. It yields the protein CASSFSGEQFF.

The chain joins TRBV4-3 to TRBJ1-1; 7 positions agree with TRBD1. V shed 4 bases, J shed 4 bases, and the junction held 6 bases outside the gene matches. The CDR3 length is 14 residues. Germline loops: CDR1 LGHNA, CDR2 YSLEER. CDR3 amino acids: CASSPHRGSTEAFF. DNA for the CDR3: TGCGCCAGCAGCCCGCACAGGGGCAGCACTGAAGCTTTCTTT.

The chain carries TRBV4-1 and TRBJ2-1; TRBD2 matches at 13 bases. V trimming: 5 bases; J trimming: 3 bases; junction bases outside the gene matches: 4. CDR1 and CDR2 (germline): MGHRA, YSYEKL. The CDR3 totals 16 residues. CDR3 in amino acids: CASSYRTSGSYNEQFF. Written as DNA, the CDR3 is TGCGCCAGCAGCTACCGGACTAGCGGGAGCTACAATGAGCAGTTCTTC.

J is TRBJ1-2 and V is TRBV7-9; 10 nucleotides match TRBD1. The germline V gene encodes CDR1 SEHNR and CDR2 FQNEAQ (reference sequence). Unmatched junction bases numbered 10, after V lost 4 bases and J lost 5 bases. The CDR3 has 16 amino acids. The CDR3 here is CASSSGRGQGIYGYTF. CDR3 coding DNA: TGTGCCAGCAGCTCGGGGAGGGGACAGGGGATTTATGGCTACACCTTC.

As DNA, the CDR3 is TGTGCCAGCAGCGGGGGGGGCAAACAGGGGTTGGATGGCTACACCTTC. It translates to CASSGGGKQGLDGYTF. The chain recombines TRBV28 with TRBJ1-2, with 7 nucleotides matching TRBD1. Germline lookup yields CDR1 MDHEN and CDR2 SYDVKM. The CDR3 is 16 residues long. Unmatched junction bases numbered 16, after V lost 6 bases and J lost 6 bases.

The V call is TRBV11-2, the J call TRBJ2-3, with 8 bases matching TRBD2. Looked up from germline, CDR1 is SGHAT and CDR2 is FQNNGV. This CDR3 region has 17 residues. The ends lost 5 bases at V and 2 bases at J; junction bases unmatched: 12. CDR3 loop: CASSKPSGGTSTDTQYF. DNA of the CDR3: TGTGCCAGCAGCAAACCCAGCGGGGGTACCTCCACAGATACGCAGTATTTT.

This chain uses TRBV7-5 with TRBJ2-7; the table's D call of TRBD1 was not tested on the DNA. TRBV7-5 is flagged as a pseudogene. The CDR3 sequence is 18 residues long. CDR3 DNA: TGTGTCAGAAGCTTAGATCCCGAGGACAGGGGAGGCCTTTACGAGCAGTACTTC. Translated, it gives CVRSLDPEDRGGLYEQYF.

V and J are TRBV28 and TRBJ1-1, with 7 bases matching TRBD1. J was trimmed by 7 bases and V by 6 bases; bases with no gene match: 8. Germline V CDR1 and CDR2: MDHEN, SYDVKM. This CDR3 region has 13 residues. The CDR3, as DNA: TGTGCCAGCAGGTCCACAGGGGAAGATGAAGCTTTCTTT. This gives the protein CASRSTGEDEAFF.

The V and J genes are TRBV6-1 and TRBJ2-3, with D perhaps TRBD2 (5 bases). Germline values: CDR1 MNHNS, CDR2 SASEGT. V gave up 5 bases and J gave up 0 bases, with 12 bases separating them. The CDR3 is 15 amino acids. CDR3 sequence (DNA): TGTGCCAGCAGTCGGGATCCCACTAGCACAGATACGCAGTATTTT. Amino acid sequence: CASSRDPTSTDTQYF.

The rearrangement joins TRBV5-1 to TRBJ2-5; D is uncertain. Germline lookup yields CDR1 SGHRS and CDR2 YFSETQ. Trimming cost V 3 bases and J 5 bases, with 11 bases left between them. This CDR3 contains 13 residues. CDR3 in DNA: TGCGCCAGCAGCTCCCTAGTAACGGAGACCCAGTACTTC. Its protein product is CASSSLVTETQYF. The full variable domain, completed using reference TRBV5-1 and TRBJ2-5, is KAGVTQTPRYLIKTRGQQVTLSCSPISGHRSVSWYQQTPGQGLQFLFEYFSETQRNKGNFPGRFSGRQFSNSRSEMNVSTLELGDSALYLCASSSLVTETQYFGPGTRLLVL.

The chain is built from TRBV9 and TRBJ2-3; TRBD2 agrees at 14 bases. The V gene end was trimmed by 3 bases and the J gene end by 7 bases; junction bases not matched to a gene: 4. The CDR3 runs 15 residues. The germline gives CDR1 SGDLS, CDR2 YYNGEE. CDR3 DNA sequence: TGTGCCAGCAGCGGCGGACTAGCGGGAGGAAATACGCAGTATTTT. Residues: CASSGGLAGGNTQYF.

This clone was seen a few times. This chain connects TRBV2 to TRBJ1-1, with TRBD1 as a possible D gene (6 bases). The CDR3 contains 10 residues. Looked up from germline, CDR1 is SNHLY and CDR2 is FYNNEI. The V gene lost 8 bases and the J gene lost 6 bases, with 7 bases spanning the gap. The CDR3 bases are TGTGCCAGCGGGACACCTGAAGCTTTCTTT. Its protein product is CASGTPEAFF.

The rearrangement joins TRBV12-5 to TRBJ1-2, with unresolved D. Germline CDR1 reads LGHNT; CDR2 reads FRNRAP. This CDR3 has 13 amino acids. V dropped 6 bases and J dropped 3 bases, with 11 bases sitting between them. CDR3 coding DNA: TGTGCTAGTGGCAATCAATTTGACTATGGCTACACCTTC. This codes for CASGNQFDYGYTF.

The chain links TRBV9 to TRBJ1-5; TRBD1 might be the D (5 bases). Between the trimmed V and J ends, which lost 0 bases and 6 bases, there was a span of 10 bases. CDR3 length: 14 residues. The germline V gene encodes CDR1 SGDLS and CDR2 YYNGEE. The CDR3 loop is CASSVDAGGQPQHF. The CDR3 DNA reads as TGTGCCAGCAGCGTAGATGCGGGGGGTCAGCCCCAGCATTTT. Variable domain in full (rest from reference TRBV9 and TRBJ1-5): DSGVTQTPKHLITATGQRVTLRCSPRSGDLSVYWYQQSLDQGLQFLIQYYNGEERAKGNILERFSAQQFPDLHSELNLSSLELGDSALYFCASSVDAGGQPQHFGDGTRLSIL.

The CDR3 nucleotides are TGTGCCAGCAGCGAGACTAGCGGGAGGCCCCACCTCACAGATACGCAGTATTTT. This codes for CASSETSGRPHLTDTQYF. This rearrangement joins TRBV6-4 to TRBJ2-3; 13 nucleotides match TRBD2. The CDR3 covers 18 residues. The V gene's germline CDR1 is MRHNA and CDR2 SNTAGT. The V gene end was trimmed by 6 bases and the J gene end by 2 bases; junction bases not matched to a gene: 11.

For the CDR3, the DNA is TGTGCCAGCAGCTTGAGAGGGAAACAGCCCCAGCATTTT. This gives the protein CASSLRGKQPQHF. J is TRBJ1-5 and V is TRBV7-6, with D hard to call. The germline V gene encodes CDR1 SGHVS and CDR2 FNYEAQ. The CDR3 sequence is 13 residues long. V gave up 3 bases and J gave up 7 bases, with 10 bases separating them.

J is TRBJ2-1 and V is TRBV13; 9 bases are a match to TRBD2. This CDR3 region has 16 residues. V lost 0 bases, J lost 6 bases, and 6 bases stayed unmatched. Germline V gives CDR1 PRHDT, CDR2 FYEKMQ (reference sequence). The CDR3 DNA follows: TGTGCCAGCAGCTTAGGCCGGCGGGAGGGCCTCAATGAGCAGTTCTTC. This sequence encodes CASSLGRREGLNEQFF.

J is TRBJ1-5 and V is TRBV27, with D perhaps TRBD1 (5 bases). The CDR3 sequence is 14 residues long. The V gene's germline CDR1 is MNHEY and CDR2 SMNVEV (reference sequence). V lost 5 bases and J lost 6, with 14 bases in between. The CDR3 loop is CASSREGLFQPQHF. For the CDR3, the DNA is TGTGCCAGCAGTCGAGAGGGACTGTTTCAGCCCCAGCATTTT.